The T cell receptor beta chain described here comes from a study of blood T cells in healthy people across ages. Study observations and caveats: The unsorted PBMCs prevented any conclusive comparison of naive versus antigen-experienced cells.

Concerning this clonotype itself: What it binds is not known.

Then a second PCR, running roughly 7 to 11 cycles, was carried out with a sample-barcoded 5' primer and a J-beta primer mix. Every cDNA molecule bore a tag from a template-switch adaptor containing 12 random nucleotides. There were at least 2.5 million CDR3-containing paired-end reads obtained from each sample. TCRdb re-derived calls from the 5' RACE reads in MiXCR, one entry per CDR3 protein. The profile shows about 680,000 distinct CDR3 sequences, over 45% of them singletons. V lost 2 bases and J 0 bases, leaving 7 bases between the germline ends. CDR1 SGHTA and CDR2 FQGNSA come from the germline V gene. There are 14 residues in the CDR3.

The J gene is TRBJ1-2, the V gene TRBV7-2, with a possible D match to TRBD1 (6 bases). The TCR comes from a woman aged 55-70 years in good health. Sequenced input: blood. Here the CDR3 DNA reads TGTGCCAGCAGCTTAACAGGGACTAACTATGGCTACACCTTC. It codes for CASSLTGTNYGYTF. Full variable domain (outside the CDR3, taken from reference TRBV7-2 and TRBJ1-2): GAGVSQSPSNKVTEKGKDVELRCDPISGHTALYWYRQSLGQGLEFLIYFQGNSAPDKSGLPSDRFSAERTGGSVSTLTIQRTQQEDSAVYLCASSLTGTNYGYTFGSGTRLTVV.